Each of the 29 T cell receptor beta chains below was sequenced from the same sample in a study of blood T cell repertoires in COVID-19. TCRdb's copy holds only in-frame clones and misses some; the assay was immunoSEQ multiplex PCR. This repertoire shows 150,000 to 200,000 clones, roughly 90% found once; its top ten account for roughly 1.5%. The source material was peripheral blood. The source is a woman between 50 and 59 years old with acute or convalescent COVID-19.

The chain employs TRBV13 and TRBJ2-2; TRBD2 aligns across 10 bases. This CDR3 has 18 amino acids. Germline CDR1 reads PRHDT; CDR2 reads FYEKMQ (reference sequence). V lost 1 base, J lost 3 bases, and 8 bases stayed unmatched. The CDR3 loop reads CASSLVAAGGADTGELFF. The CDR3 DNA sequence: TGTGCCAGCAGCTTAGTAGCAGCGGGGGGGGCTGACACCGGGGAGCTGTTTTTT.

The V call is TRBV18, the J call TRBJ2-7; D not resolved. The CDR3 is 13 residues long. Trimming cost V 2 bases and J 1 base, with 6 bases left between them. Germline V gene data show CDR1 as KGHSH and CDR2 as LQKENI. The chain's CDR3 is CASSPSQSYEQYF. CDR3 sequence (DNA): TGTGCCAGCTCACCAAGCCAATCCTACGAGCAGTACTTC. The whole variable domain, remainder taken from reference TRBV18 and TRBJ2-7, is NAGVMQNPRHLVRRRGQEARLRCSPMKGHSHVYWYRQLPEEGLKFMVYLQKENIIDESGMPKERFSAEFPKEGPSILRIQQVVRGDSAAYFCASSPSQSYEQYFGPGTRLTVT.

The J gene is TRBJ1-2, the V gene TRBV6-2 or TRBV6-3; D unresolved. The germline gives CDR1 MNHEY, CDR2 SVGEGT. This CDR3 is 12 amino acids long. V lost 2 bases and J 5 bases, leaving 6 bases between the germline ends. Written as DNA, the CDR3 is TGTGCCAGCAGTTACCCAGGATATGGCTACACCTTC. Residues: CASSYPGYGYTF.

The table lists this clone with a count of one. The chain is built from TRBV5-1 and TRBJ2-7; possibly TRBD1 for D (5 bases). Trimming took off 2 bases at V and 5 bases at J, with 17 bases between the two ends. Germline CDR1 SGHRS, CDR2 YFSETQ. The CDR3 extends over 15 amino acids. In DNA form, the CDR3 reads TGCGCCAGCAGCTTCGGTCAGGGTAGATTCGACGAGCAGTACTTC. Encoded protein: CASSFGQGRFDEQYF.

This clone was recorded once. The gene calls are TRBV9 and TRBJ1-4; a possible D gene is TRBD1 (5 bases). The length of the CDR3 is 12 residues. V dropped 2 bases and J dropped 14 bases, with 13 bases sitting between them. CDR1 SGDLS and CDR2 YYNGEE come from the germline V gene. The CDR3 bases are TGTGCCAGCAGCGTTACGGGGGGAAAGCTGTTTTTT. This sequence encodes CASSVTGGKLFF.

The chain links TRBV13 to TRBJ1-3, with TRBD1 identical over 8 bases. Unmatched junction bases numbered 4, after V lost 3 bases and J lost 3 bases. The CDR3 has 15 residues. Germline V gene lookup returns CDR1 PRHDT and CDR2 FYEKMQ (reference sequence). Here the CDR3 DNA reads TGTGCCAGCAGCTTGTGGGACAGGTATGGAAACACCATATATTTT. It yields the protein CASSLWDRYGNTIYF. The full variable domain, completed using reference TRBV13 and TRBJ1-3, is AAGVIQSPRHLIKEKRETATLKCYPIPRHDTVYWYQQGPGQDPQFLISFYEKMQSDKGSIPDRFSAQQFSDYHSELNMSSLELGDSALYFCASSLWDRYGNTIYFGEGSWLTVV.

This clone was counted only a few times. V is TRBV30 and J is TRBJ1-6; 7 bases match TRBD1. Germline CDR1 and CDR2: GTSNPN and SVGIG (reference sequence). The CDR3 is 13 residues long. Trimming at V came to 7 bases and at J to 7 bases, leaving 7 bases not matched to a gene. DNA for the CDR3: TGTGCCTTGTCCGGGACAGAAAATTCACCCCTCCACTTT. Amino acids: CALSGTENSPLHF.

The chain has TRBV7-8 and TRBJ1-5; D unclear. Germline CDR1 and CDR2: SGHVS and FQNEAQ. V lost 7 bases to trimming and J lost 3 bases, with 13 bases between them. The CDR3 is 14 residues long. CDR3 protein: CASTGEFTNQPQHF. The CDR3 nucleotides read TGTGCCAGCACCGGGGAGTTTACCAATCAGCCCCAGCATTTT.

The rearrangement links TRBV7-2 to TRBJ1-1; perhaps TRBD1 as D (5 bases). This CDR3 comprises 13 residues. V lost 4 bases to trimming and J lost 0 bases, with 6 bases between them. Germline CDR1 is SGHTA and CDR2 is FQGNSA. CDR3 region: CASSSGMNTEAFF. CDR3 nucleotide sequence: TGTGCCAGCAGCTCAGGGATGAACACTGAAGCTTTCTTT.

The chain has TRBV20-1 and TRBJ2-1; TRBD2 aligns across 12 bases. Per the germline V gene, CDR1 is DFQATT and CDR2 is SNEGSKA (reference sequence). The J segment lost 8 bases and the V segment lost 3 bases, leaving 8 bases of the junction unmatched. The CDR3 has 15 residues. This CDR3 is CSASALAGGPYEQFF. CDR3 DNA sequence: TGCAGTGCTAGTGCTCTAGCGGGGGGGCCCTATGAGCAGTTCTTC.

CDR3 in amino acids: CASSPMRGIADTQYF. The CDR3 DNA is TGTGCCAGTAGTCCCATGCGAGGGATCGCAGATACGCAGTATTTT. The chain carries TRBV19 and TRBJ2-3, with D maybe TRBD2 (5 bases). The CDR3 runs 15 residues. In germline, CDR1 is LNHDA, CDR2 SQIVND (reference sequence). V lost 5 bases and J lost 4, with 16 bases in between.

The CDR3 nucleotides read TGTGCCACTAAATTGGACAGGGGCCCCTACGAGCAGTACTTC. Its translation is CATKLDRGPYEQYF. This chain links TRBV5-4 with TRBJ2-7, with 9 bases that match TRBD1. CDR1 SGHNT and CDR2 YYREEE come from the germline V gene (reference sequence). The CDR3 contains 14 residues. V dropped 9 bases and J dropped 2; count of bases not matched to a gene: 9.

This rearrangement joins TRBV14 to TRBJ2-1, with TRBD2 matching over 9 bases. CDR1 and CDR2 from the germline V gene are SGHDN and FVKESK. J gave up 3 bases and V 0 bases, and 15 bases lay outside the gene matches. This CDR3 is built from 20 residues. The CDR3 DNA sequence: TGTGCCAGCAGCCAAGAACGGGGCGGGAGGGCCGTTGGATACTACAATGAGCAGTTCTTC. It yields the protein CASSQERGGRAVGYYNEQFF.

This rearrangement joins TRBV5-1 to TRBJ2-3; 7 bases align to TRBD2. Germline trimming cut 7 bases from V and 0 bases from J; bases unmatched to any gene: 8. Germline V gene sequence: CDR1 SGHRS, CDR2 YFSETQ. The CDR3 consists of 15 residues. The CDR3 DNA reads TGCGCCAGCCAGGCACTAGCGACCAGCACAGATACGCAGTATTTT. Translating gives CASQALATSTDTQYF.

V gene TRBV7-8 combines with J gene TRBJ1-4, with 7 bases matching TRBD1. The germline gives CDR1 SGHVS, CDR2 FQNEAQ. Trimming took 6 bases from V and 1 from J; bases not matched to a gene: 11. The CDR3 has 17 residues. The CDR3 DNA is TGTGCCAGCAGTCTAGAGTACCGGACAGGAACTAATGAAAAACTGTTTTTT. This gives the protein CASSLEYRTGTNEKLFF. The complete variable domain, with remaining parts taken from reference TRBV7-8 and TRBJ1-4, reads GAGVSQSPRYKVAKRGQDVALRCDPISGHVSLFWYQQALGQGPEFLTYFQNEAQLDKSGLPSDRFFAERPEGSVSTLKIQRTQQEDSAVYLCASSLEYRTGTNEKLFFGSGTQLSVL.

This rearrangement joins TRBV19 to TRBJ2-7, with TRBD1 matching 7 bases. J lost 6 bases, V lost 5 bases, and 7 bases had no gene match. This CDR3 spans 13 amino acids. Germline V lookup: CDR1 LNHDA, CDR2 SQIVND (reference sequence). CDR3 DNA sequence: TGTGCCAGTAGTGAGAGAGGGGGCCTCGAGCAGTACTTC. Its protein product is CASSERGGLEQYF.

The chain has TRBV24-1 and TRBJ1-1; 7 bases line up with TRBD1. Germline assignment: CDR1 KGHDR and CDR2 SFDVKD. The trim removed 7 bases at V and 4 bases at J, leaving 8 bases unmatched. The CDR3 extends over 14 amino acids. In DNA, the CDR3 is TGTGCCACCAGCCAGACAGGGATGGGCACTGAAGCTTTCTTT. Amino acid sequence: CATSQTGMGTEAFF.

V is TRBV6-5 and J is TRBJ1-1; tentatively, D is TRBD1 (5 bases). The CDR3 runs to 14 residues. V lost 6 bases, J lost 7 bases, and 18 bases lay in between. Germline V lookup: CDR1 MNHEY, CDR2 SVGAGI. The CDR3, as DNA: TGTGCCAGCAGCGACGTGGGGCAGGACATTGAAGCTTTCTTT. Amino acids: CASSDVGQDIEAFF.

Written as DNA, the CDR3 is TGTGCCAGCAGCCAGGGGGCGGGTGGCTACACCTTC. Translated: CASSQGAGGYTF. This chain joins TRBV12-3 or TRBV12-4 and TRBJ1-2; 8 bases map to TRBD1. The V segment lost 6 bases and the J segment 7 bases; nucleotides outside the gene matches: 4. This CDR3 has 12 amino acids.

As regards this clone: At the DNA level, this CDR3 is encoded by other sequences in the same sample as well. The CDR3 here is CASSLGLAGHNEQFF. The CDR3 DNA reads TGCGCCAGCAGCCTAGGACTAGCGGGACACAATGAGCAGTTCTTC. The chain has TRBV5-1 and TRBJ2-1; 12 positions match TRBD2. V shed 4 bases, J shed 5 bases, and the junction held 4 bases outside the gene matches. The germline gives CDR1 SGHRS, CDR2 YFSETQ. This CDR3 comprises 15 residues.

The chain couples TRBV6-2 or TRBV6-3 to TRBJ1-1; weak D call: TRBD1 (6 bases). V lost 3 bases, J lost 5 bases, and 16 bases lay in between. Germline CDR1 is MNHEY and CDR2 is SVGEGT. This CDR3 is 15 amino acids long. CDR3: CASSYTGRGGTEAFF. CDR3 in DNA: TGTGCCAGCAGTTATACCGGGAGGGGGGGGACTGAAGCTTTCTTT.

V gene TRBV6-6 combines with J gene TRBJ2-1, with D tentatively TRBD1 (5 bases). The CDR3 sequence is 13 residues long. Germline V gene data show CDR1 as MNHNY and CDR2 as SVGAGI (reference sequence). V was shortened by 4 bases and J by 3 bases, with 7 bases between the two germline ends. The CDR3, as DNA: TGTGCCAGCAGTTTGGACAACTACAATGAGCAGTTCTTC. Protein sequence: CASSLDNYNEQFF.

DNA for the CDR3: TGCGCCAGCAGCTTCTTCTCCGGGACAGCGAGCTCCTACGAGCAGTACTTC. This codes for CASSFFSGTASSYEQYF. The genes are TRBV5-1 and TRBJ2-7, with 7 bases matching TRBD1. CDR1 is SGHRS and CDR2 is YFSETQ in the germline V gene. The V segment lost 2 bases and the J segment 0 bases; nucleotides outside the gene matches: 11. The CDR3 has 17 amino acids.

CDR3 in DNA: TGTGCCAGCTCACCGGACACGCGAGAGACCCAGTACTTC. Amino acids: CASSPDTRETQYF. This chain connects TRBV18 to TRBJ2-5; D possibly corresponds to TRBD1 (5 bases). V was shortened by 3 bases and J by 4 bases, with 9 bases between the two germline ends. This CDR3 region has 13 residues. Germline assignment: CDR1 KGHSH and CDR2 LQKENI.

This clone showed up just a few times. This chain connects TRBV7-8 to TRBJ2-7, with 13 nucleotides matching TRBD2. Unmatched junction bases numbered 5, after V lost 5 bases and J lost 13 bases. CDR1 is SGHVS and CDR2 is FQNEAQ in the germline V gene. The CDR3 loop spans 12 amino acids. CDR3 DNA: TGTGCCAGCAGCCACACTAGCGGGAGGGCCTACTTC. Protein sequence: CASSHTSGRAYF. The variable domain in full, completed from reference TRBV7-8 and TRBJ2-7, reads GAGVSQSPRYKVAKRGQDVALRCDPISGHVSLFWYQQALGQGPEFLTYFQNEAQLDKSGLPSDRFFAERPEGSVSTLKIQRTQQEDSAVYLCASSHTSGRAYFGPGTRLTVT.

This chain uses TRBV27 with TRBJ2-2, with TRBD2 identical over 7 bases. J was trimmed by 6 bases and V by 5 bases; bases with no gene match: 12. In germline, CDR1 is MNHEY, CDR2 SMNVEV (reference sequence). The CDR3 totals 16 residues. The CDR3 DNA reads TGTGCCAGCAGTGCGACATCTCAGGGAGGGGCCGGGGAGCTGTTTTTT. Its protein product is CASSATSQGGAGELFF.

The chain joins TRBV7-9 to TRBJ2-7; 9 bases line up with TRBD1. Germline V lookup: CDR1 SEHNR, CDR2 FQNEAQ (reference sequence). The CDR3 totals 15 residues. V dropped 9 bases and J dropped 1; count of bases not matched to a gene: 10. The CDR3 loop reads CASFAGTGKSYEQYF. CDR3 bases: TGTGCCAGTTTTGCCGGGACAGGGAAGTCCTACGAGCAGTACTTC. Complete variable domain (other parts from reference TRBV7-9 and TRBJ2-7): DTGVSQNPRHKITKRGQNVTFRCDPISEHNRLYWYRQTLGQGPEFLTYFQNEAQLEKSRLLSDRFSAERPKGSFSTLEIQRTEQGDSAMYLCASFAGTGKSYEQYFGPGTRLTVT.

This sequence joins TRBV9 and TRBJ2-2, with 8 bases that match TRBD2. The CDR3 runs to 16 residues. J lost 5 bases, V lost 4 bases, and 10 bases had no gene match. Germline values: CDR1 SGDLS, CDR2 YYNGEE. The CDR3 reads CASSPPRGGLTGELFF. The CDR3 DNA reads TGTGCCAGCAGCCCACCCCGGGGGGGCCTTACCGGGGAGCTGTTTTTT.

This chain uses TRBV5-1 with TRBJ2-1; TRBD1 aligns across 8 bases. The ends lost 4 bases at V and 8 bases at J; junction bases unmatched: 8. CDR1 and CDR2 from the germline V gene are SGHRS and YFSETQ. This CDR3 spans 14 amino acids. CDR3: CASSPWTGSHEQFF. In DNA, the CDR3 is TGCGCCAGCAGCCCGTGGACAGGGAGCCATGAGCAGTTCTTC.